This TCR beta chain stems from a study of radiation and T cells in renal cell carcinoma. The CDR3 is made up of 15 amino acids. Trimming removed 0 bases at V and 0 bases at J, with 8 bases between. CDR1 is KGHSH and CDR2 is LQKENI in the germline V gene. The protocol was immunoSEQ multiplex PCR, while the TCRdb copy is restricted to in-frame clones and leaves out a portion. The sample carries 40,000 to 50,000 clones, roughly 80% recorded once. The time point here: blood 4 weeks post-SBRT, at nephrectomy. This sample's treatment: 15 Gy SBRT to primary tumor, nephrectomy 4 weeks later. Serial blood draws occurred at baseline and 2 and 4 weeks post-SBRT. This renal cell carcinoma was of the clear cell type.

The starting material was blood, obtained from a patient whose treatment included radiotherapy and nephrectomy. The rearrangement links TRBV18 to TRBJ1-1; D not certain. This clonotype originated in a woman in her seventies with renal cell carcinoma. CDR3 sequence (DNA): TGTGCCAGCTCACCACCTAACGGACTGAACACTGAAGCTTTCTTT. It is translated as CASSPPNGLNTEAFF.